This paragraph covers one T cell receptor (beta chain) sequence. This clonotype was counted a few times. The target of this receptor is not known. Base-call qualities are not available, and no considerably larger clone is one nucleotide away. For unsorted PBMC libraries, 2 million PBMCs were used after storage in RNAlater at -80 degrees C until RNA extraction. The multiple sclerosis patients were enrolled in a US clinical protocol that evaluated disease progression with magnetic resonance imaging. Peripheral blood was subjected to Ficoll-Hypaque density gradient centrifugation to isolate PBMCs, which were then cryopreserved in liquid nitrogen. To synthesize cDNA, template-switch 5'RACE was performed with a primer carrying a 10-nucleotide random unique molecular identifier so that each TCR transcript was tagged. Every sequencing run covered 15-18 subjects and yielded more than 170 million TCR-beta sequences. The RNeasy kit was used for extraction of total RNA. The KAPA Real-time Library Amplification kit was used to amplify TCR-beta VDJ regions with primers for the TCR constant region and the 5'RACE anchor. Sample indexes and Illumina adaptors were added in a first PCR, and a second PCR then increased library yield. The roughly 650 bp TCR product was size-selected on a 2% E-gel SizeSelection system after Ampure bead purification. Before pooling, library quality was assessed on a Bioanalyzer, concentration was determined with Qubit, and library quantification was performed with the Kapa Library Quantification kit. Paired-end 2 x 150 bp sequencing of the libraries was performed on an Illumina HiSeq 2500. To increase sequence diversity, roughly 23-30% phiX was spiked into each library pool. As for how the authors treated the data: Quality-filtered reads were processed with the UMI-based MiGEC pipeline, and over 90% of raw TCR sequences were removed by the MiGEC pipeline during error correction. VDJ genes were aligned to IMGT germline references, and each clonotype was defined by a unique CDR3 amino acid sequence together with V-J genes. Clonal expansion, Shannon diversity and CDR3 relatedness were evaluated with VDJtools (CalcPairwiseDistances, ClusterSamples), while phylogenetic trees were built in CLCbio workbench. Clones with at least 8 unique UMIs were defined as expanded, with this threshold being based on coefficient-of-variation modelling across technical triplicates. The public reads were reprocessed in TCRdb via fastp at Q25 and MiXCR, keeping in-frame beta chains. Entries that share a CDR3 protein sequence are merged under the most common genes and DNA. These V and J calls derive from TCRdb rather than the authors' analysis. The sample profile shows under 75,000 distinct CDR3 sequences; 2.5% to 4% of them were found once. The top ten clonotypes cover 4.5% to 6.5% of the sample.

This record belongs to a study of neurological immune-mediated disorders (dated by TCRdb to the late 2010s). Study-wide context: Among the 34 multiple sclerosis patients, relapsing-remitting MS was present in 31 and secondary progressive MS was present in 3. Using UMI-based sequencing, the study compared peripheral blood TCR-beta repertoires from patients with HTLV-I-associated myelopathy (HAM/TSP), patients with multiple sclerosis, and healthy controls. The approximately 99 TCR-beta libraries included longitudinal samples, technical triplicates and paired sorted CD4+ and CD8+ T-cell subsets alongside PBMC samples. The cohort included 60 to 75 subjects: roughly 15 with HAM/TSP, around 34 with multiple sclerosis, and roughly 20 healthy controls. Results the study describes overall, beyond this receptor: The MS cluster was not associated with any clinical or MRI features, and the authors stated that larger cohorts are needed. No identical CDR3 amino acid sequences were shared among expanded clones across subjects, suggesting private TCR-beta repertoires in all groups. Repertoires from 18 of 34 MS patients were grouped by phylogenetic analysis into a cluster of related CDR3 sequences, suggesting a possible repertoire-level signature. TCR clonal expansion was greatest in HAM/TSP patients and smallest in MS patients, who ranked below even healthy controls.

CDR1 and CDR2, looked up from the germline V gene, are LGHNA and YNFKEQ. From the cysteine through the phenylalanine, the CDR3 covers 16 amino acids. Only the CDR3 DNA stays, 48 bases, in frame from base 1. Trimmed from V: 1 base; trimmed from J: 7 bases; junction bases lacking a gene match: 7. The V and J genes are TRBV4-2 and TRBJ1-4, and 9 bases in between align with TRBD1. Source material: PBMCs. The TCR sequence derives from a woman aged 45-59 years with multiple sclerosis. The DNA is as follows: TGTGCCAGCAGCCAAGCGGGAACAGGGGGCGGTGAAAAACTGTTTTTT. The translation is CASSQAGTGGGEKLFF.